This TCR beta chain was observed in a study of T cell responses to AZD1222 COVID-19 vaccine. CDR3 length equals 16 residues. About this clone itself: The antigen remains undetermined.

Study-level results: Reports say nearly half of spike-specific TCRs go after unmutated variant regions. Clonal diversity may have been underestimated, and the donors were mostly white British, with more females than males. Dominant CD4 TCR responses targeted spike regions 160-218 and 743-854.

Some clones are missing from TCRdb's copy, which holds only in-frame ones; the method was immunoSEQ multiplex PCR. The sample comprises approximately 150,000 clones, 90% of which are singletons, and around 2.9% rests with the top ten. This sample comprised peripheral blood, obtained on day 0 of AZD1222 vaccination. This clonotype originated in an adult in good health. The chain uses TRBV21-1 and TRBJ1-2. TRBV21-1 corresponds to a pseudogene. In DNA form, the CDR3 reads TGTGCCAGCAGCAAAGTTGCTCAGGGAGGCAACTATGGCTACACCTTC. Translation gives CASSKVAQGGNYGYTF.